The 8 T cell receptor beta chains listed next were all sequenced from one sample in a study of cytomegalovirus exposure and HLA in healthy donors. 13 Jbeta primers and 60 Vbeta primers were used for the PCR. Using immunoSEQ multiplex PCR, the repertoire was profiled, and TCRdb retains in-frame clones only, with some absent. Here the sample spans about 150,000 clones, around 65% being singletons. The sample taken for sequencing was PBMCs. These receptors were obtained from a male donor in good health and CMV-seronegative.

The chain carries TRBV5-1 and TRBJ2-3; 10 bases map to TRBD1. The CDR3 loop spans 16 amino acids. Trimming removed 2 bases from V and 3 bases from J; junction bases left unmatched: 6. The germline gives CDR1 SGHRS, CDR2 YFSETQ. CDR3 nucleotide sequence: TGCGCCAGCAGCTTAGCGGACAGGGGGTTGACAGATACGCAGTATTTT. This gives the protein CASSLADRGLTDTQYF.

V and J are TRBV11-2 and TRBJ2-1; no clear D gene. In germline, CDR1 is SGHAT, CDR2 FQNNGV. This CDR3 spans 13 amino acids. V was shortened by 1 base and J by 4 bases, with 5 bases between the two germline ends. CDR3 protein: CASSLGAYNEQFF. DNA of the CDR3: TGTGCCAGCAGCTTAGGGGCTTACAATGAGCAGTTCTTC.

V and J are TRBV7-9 and TRBJ1-2; unclear D gene. This CDR3 is built from 15 residues. Germline-derived CDR1 and CDR2 are SEHNR and FQNEAQ (reference sequence). Trimming took 3 bases from V and 5 from J, leaving 16 bases between them. As DNA, the CDR3 is TGTGCCAGCAGCTTTAGAGGGCAGTTCCCGTATGGCTACACCTTC. Its protein product is CASSFRGQFPYGYTF.

This clone occurred a few times. This chain links TRBV13 with TRBJ1-6, with 9 positions matching TRBD1. The CDR3 loop spans 17 amino acids. Germline-derived CDR1 and CDR2 are PRHDT and FYEKMQ (reference sequence). V lost 3 bases and J lost 8; bases outside the gene matches: 11. CDR3 amino acids: CASSFSGGTGSHSPLHF. DNA for the CDR3: TGTGCCAGCAGCTTCAGTGGGGGGACAGGGAGTCATTCACCCCTCCACTTT.

The rearrangement links TRBV4-3 to TRBJ2-2; D may be TRBD1 (6 bases). The CDR3 has 12 residues. Trimming shortened V by 3 bases and J by 12 bases, and 11 bases separated the two germline ends. CDR1 and CDR2 from the germline V gene are LGHNA and YSLEER. The CDR3 nucleotides are TGCGCCAGCAGCCATGACAGGAGCAAGCTGTTTTTT. This translates into CASSHDRSKLFF.

The J gene is TRBJ2-7, the V gene TRBV19; 9 bases match TRBD1. CDR1 LNHDA and CDR2 SQIVND come from the germline V gene (reference sequence). The CDR3 totals 14 residues. The trim removed 6 bases at V and 7 bases at J, leaving 10 bases unmatched. The CDR3 sequence: CASRQTGGSWEQYF. The CDR3 DNA reads as TGTGCCAGTAGGCAGACAGGGGGTTCGTGGGAGCAGTACTTC. The full variable domain, completed using reference TRBV19 and TRBJ2-7, is DGGITQSPKYLFRKEGQNVTLSCEQNLNHDAMYWYRQDPGQGLRLIYYSQIVNDFQKGDIAEGYSVSREKKESFPLTVTSAQKNPTAFYLCASRQTGGSWEQYFGPGTRLTVT.

The genes are TRBV5-4 and TRBJ1-4; TRBD1 agrees at 9 bases. The CDR3 covers 14 residues. With V trimmed by 4 bases and J by 7 bases, 5 bases remained unmatched. The germline gives CDR1 SGHNT, CDR2 YYREEE (reference sequence). CDR3 residues: CASSPGTGPEKLFF. In nucleotides, the CDR3 is TGTGCCAGCAGCCCAGGGACAGGGCCTGAAAAACTGTTTTTT.

This sequence joins TRBV10-2 and TRBJ2-7; tentative D call: TRBD1 (6 bases). V was cut by 6 bases and J by 8 bases, with 20 bases left in between. Per the germline V gene, CDR1 is WSHSY and CDR2 is SAAADI. CDR3 size: 14 residues. Here the CDR3 DNA reads TGCGCCAGCAGCTTTGAGGGAATCCAGGGGCAGCAGTACTTC. It specifies CASSFEGIQGQQYF.